The rows below give T cell receptor beta chains drawn from one sample of a study of blood T cell repertoires in COVID-19. Clones were sequenced by immunoSEQ multiplex PCR, and TCRdb holds only the in-frame ones, with some missing. The data hold 150,000 to 250,000 clones, with 70% to 80% observed a single time. Sequenced material: peripheral blood. The receptors shown here come from a woman aged 40 to 49 with COVID-19, enrolled during active disease. Each CDR3 is given without its conserved first and last residue. The order of the fields is CDR3 protein, V gene, J gene.

CDR3aa: ASSLRGDYTDTQY; v_gene: TRBV7-2; j_gene: TRBJ2-3
CDR3aa: ASSPSQGNEQF; v_gene: TRBV18; j_gene: TRBJ2-1
CDR3aa: ASSPQGARSGYGYT; v_gene: TRBV3-1/TRBV3-2; j_gene: TRBJ1-2
CDR3aa: AITGDTSSYEQY; v_gene: TRBV10-3; j_gene: TRBJ2-7
CDR3aa: ASSLLLAGDPDTQY; v_gene: TRBV5-1; j_gene: TRBJ2-3
CDR3aa: ASSLYTLASNEQF; v_gene: TRBV28; j_gene: TRBJ2-1
CDR3aa: ATSRGQREVNEQF; v_gene: TRBV15; j_gene: TRBJ2-1
CDR3aa: ASSRGTGLSTEAF; v_gene: TRBV4-1; j_gene: TRBJ1-1
CDR3aa: ASSFSGLPY; v_gene: TRBV7-2; j_gene: TRBJ2-5
CDR3aa: ASSLAGQGQDTIY; v_gene: TRBV5-1; j_gene: TRBJ1-3
CDR3aa: SVGEGLEAQY; v_gene: TRBV29-1; j_gene: TRBJ2-5
CDR3aa: ASSYYRSGGNEQY; v_gene: TRBV6-6; j_gene: TRBJ2-7
CDR3aa: ASSFADRVYGTQY; v_gene: TRBV11-2; j_gene: TRBJ2-3
CDR3aa: ASSSGQVYYEMEQY; v_gene: TRBV6-6; j_gene: TRBJ2-7
CDR3aa: ASSLSRGTEAF; v_gene: TRBV7-9; j_gene: TRBJ1-1
CDR3aa: ASSPSFPGQGGQPQH; v_gene: TRBV5-1; j_gene: TRBJ1-5
CDR3aa: ATATGGRETQY; v_gene: TRBV10-3; j_gene: TRBJ2-5
CDR3aa: ASSLSGQFTDTQY; v_gene: TRBV7-3; j_gene: TRBJ2-3
CDR3aa: ASSKDSGTYNEQF; v_gene: TRBV6-5; j_gene: TRBJ2-1
CDR3aa: RDRPFSSYNSPLH; v_gene: TRBV7-3; j_gene: TRBJ1-6
CDR3aa: ASSLPGQADEKLF; v_gene: TRBV5-1; j_gene: TRBJ1-4
CDR3aa: ASSSWGEPYNEQF; v_gene: TRBV7-2; j_gene: TRBJ2-1
CDR3aa: ASSAKPDRTGNTIY; v_gene: TRBV9; j_gene: TRBJ1-3
CDR3aa: ASSLTGTGASPQWYNEQF; v_gene: TRBV5-1; j_gene: TRBJ2-1
CDR3aa: ASSEFAGENTEAF; v_gene: TRBV6-1; j_gene: TRBJ1-1
CDR3aa: ASSLGLTSGQETQY; v_gene: TRBV7-9; j_gene: TRBJ2-5
CDR3aa: ASSLGLAGVYSEQY; v_gene: TRBV5-1; j_gene: TRBJ2-7
CDR3aa: SASGTSYNEQF; v_gene: TRBV20-1; j_gene: TRBJ2-1
CDR3aa: ASSLLGRQGGTDTQY; v_gene: TRBV4-1; j_gene: TRBJ2-3
CDR3aa: ASRSATALGNEQF; v_gene: TRBV6-5; j_gene: TRBJ2-1
CDR3aa: ASGGRGDEQF; v_gene: TRBV11-3; j_gene: TRBJ2-1
CDR3aa: ATSRDSSGRITDTQY; v_gene: TRBV15; j_gene: TRBJ2-3
CDR3aa: ASSLGTNPYEQY; v_gene: TRBV27; j_gene: TRBJ2-7
CDR3aa: ASSQDLRDRGHGYT; v_gene: TRBV3-1/TRBV3-2; j_gene: TRBJ1-2
CDR3aa: ASISTSGTYNEQF; v_gene: TRBV2; j_gene: TRBJ2-1
CDR3aa: ASTSRLRGGDGELF; v_gene: TRBV5-1; j_gene: TRBJ2-2
CDR3aa: ASNEGLTEAF; v_gene: TRBV28; j_gene: TRBJ1-1
CDR3aa: ASSQEWLAAISTDTQY; v_gene: TRBV4-2; j_gene: TRBJ2-3
CDR3aa: ASSRSSDITDTQY; v_gene: TRBV27; j_gene: TRBJ2-3
CDR3aa: ASSLGGADGELF; v_gene: TRBV7-2; j_gene: TRBJ2-2
CDR3aa: ASSQDGGSTY; v_gene: TRBV4-1; j_gene: TRBJ2-5
CDR3aa: ASSVGSGWDQPQH; v_gene: TRBV9; j_gene: TRBJ1-5
CDR3aa: ASSQGDEKLF; v_gene: TRBV3-1/TRBV3-2; j_gene: TRBJ1-4
CDR3aa: ASSLRTGGPLYGYT; v_gene: TRBV27; j_gene: TRBJ1-2
CDR3aa: ASSLDPPRANTGELF; v_gene: TRBV5-1; j_gene: TRBJ2-2
CDR3aa: ASRPGPETQY; v_gene: TRBV5-1; j_gene: TRBJ2-5
CDR3aa: ASSLGRGRRETQY; v_gene: TRBV5-1; j_gene: TRBJ2-5
CDR3aa: ASSQDRGLAGGPRDEQY; v_gene: TRBV4-2; j_gene: TRBJ2-7
CDR3aa: SVDGGAKNIQY; v_gene: TRBV29-1; j_gene: TRBJ2-4
CDR3aa: ASSSSGTGYTYEQY; v_gene: TRBV5-1; j_gene: TRBJ2-7
CDR3aa: ASSNQVNTEAF; v_gene: TRBV2; j_gene: TRBJ1-1
CDR3aa: ASSPSGGRDTIY; v_gene: TRBV7-2; j_gene: TRBJ1-3
CDR3aa: ASSQGDRGDQPQH; v_gene: TRBV4-1; j_gene: TRBJ1-5
CDR3aa: ASSLGPRAGINQPQH; v_gene: TRBV5-4; j_gene: TRBJ1-5